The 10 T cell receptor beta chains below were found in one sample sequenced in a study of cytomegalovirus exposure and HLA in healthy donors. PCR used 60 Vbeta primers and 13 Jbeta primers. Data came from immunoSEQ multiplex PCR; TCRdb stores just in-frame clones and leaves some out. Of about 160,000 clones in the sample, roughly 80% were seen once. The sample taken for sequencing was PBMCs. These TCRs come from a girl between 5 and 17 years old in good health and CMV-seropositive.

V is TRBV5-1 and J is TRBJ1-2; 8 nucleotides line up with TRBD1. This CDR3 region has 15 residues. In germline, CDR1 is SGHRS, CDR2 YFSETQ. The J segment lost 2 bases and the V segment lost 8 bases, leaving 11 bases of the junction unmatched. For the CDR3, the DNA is TGCGCCAGTAACCAAAGGCAGGGGGCGAACTATGGCTACACCTTC. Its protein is CASNQRQGANYGYTF.

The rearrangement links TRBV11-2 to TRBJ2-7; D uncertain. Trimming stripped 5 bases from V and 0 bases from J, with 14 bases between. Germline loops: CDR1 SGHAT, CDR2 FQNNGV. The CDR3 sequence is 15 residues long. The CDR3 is CASSPAGASSYEQYF. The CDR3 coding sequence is TGTGCCAGCAGCCCAGCCGGAGCCTCCTCCTACGAGCAGTACTTC.

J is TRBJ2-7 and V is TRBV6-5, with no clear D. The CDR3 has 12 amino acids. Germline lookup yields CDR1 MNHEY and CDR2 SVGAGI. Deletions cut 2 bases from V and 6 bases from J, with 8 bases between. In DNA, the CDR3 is TGTGCCAGCAGTTACCGAGGAGCCGAGCAGTACTTC. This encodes CASSYRGAEQYF.

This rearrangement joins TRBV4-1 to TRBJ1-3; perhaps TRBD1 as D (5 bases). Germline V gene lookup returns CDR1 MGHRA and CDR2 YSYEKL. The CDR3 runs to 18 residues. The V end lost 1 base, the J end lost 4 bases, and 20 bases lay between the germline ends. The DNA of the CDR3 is TGCGCCAGCAGCCAAGGTGAATGGGGCAGCCGGTCGGGAAACACCATATATTTT. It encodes CASSQGEWGSRSGNTIYF.

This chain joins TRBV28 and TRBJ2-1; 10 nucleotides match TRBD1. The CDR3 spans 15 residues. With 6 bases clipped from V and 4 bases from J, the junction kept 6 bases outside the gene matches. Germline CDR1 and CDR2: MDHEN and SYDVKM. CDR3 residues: CASSHPGQGYNEQFF. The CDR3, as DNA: TGTGCCAGCAGCCACCCGGGACAGGGGTACAATGAGCAGTTCTTC.

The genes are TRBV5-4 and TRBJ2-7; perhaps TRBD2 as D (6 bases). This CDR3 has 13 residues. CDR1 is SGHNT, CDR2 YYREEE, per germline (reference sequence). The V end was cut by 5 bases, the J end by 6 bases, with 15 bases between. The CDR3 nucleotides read TGTGCCAGCAGTCGGGACTCCAGCGGCGAGCAGTACTTC. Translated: CASSRDSSGEQYF.

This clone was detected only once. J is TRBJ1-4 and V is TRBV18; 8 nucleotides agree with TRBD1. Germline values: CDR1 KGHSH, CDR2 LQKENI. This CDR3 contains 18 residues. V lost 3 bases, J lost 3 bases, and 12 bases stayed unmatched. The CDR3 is CASSPLTGAAGANEKLFF. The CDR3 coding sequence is TGTGCCAGCTCACCTCTGACAGGGGCGGCCGGAGCTAATGAAAAACTGTTTTTT.

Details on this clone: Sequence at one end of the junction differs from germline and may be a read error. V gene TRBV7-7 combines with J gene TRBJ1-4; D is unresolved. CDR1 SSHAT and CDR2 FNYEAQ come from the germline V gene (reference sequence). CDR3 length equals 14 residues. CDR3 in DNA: TGTGCTAGCAGCTCAGACGGGGTTGGGGAAAAACTGTTTTTT. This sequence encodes CASSSDGVGEKLFF. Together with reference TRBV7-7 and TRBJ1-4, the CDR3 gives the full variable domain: GAGVSQSPRYKVTKRGQDVTLRCDPISSHATLYWYQQALGQGPEFLTYFNYEAQPDKSGLPSDRFSAERPEGSISTLTIQRTEQRDSAMYRCASSSDGVGEKLFFGSGTQLSVL.

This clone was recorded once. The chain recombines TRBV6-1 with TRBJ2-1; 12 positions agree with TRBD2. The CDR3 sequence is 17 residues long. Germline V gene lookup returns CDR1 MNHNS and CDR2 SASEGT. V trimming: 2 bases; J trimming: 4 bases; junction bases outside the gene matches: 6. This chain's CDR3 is CASSEYGGLAGYNEQFF. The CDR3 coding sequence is TGTGCCAGCAGTGAATACGGCGGACTAGCGGGATACAATGAGCAGTTCTTC.

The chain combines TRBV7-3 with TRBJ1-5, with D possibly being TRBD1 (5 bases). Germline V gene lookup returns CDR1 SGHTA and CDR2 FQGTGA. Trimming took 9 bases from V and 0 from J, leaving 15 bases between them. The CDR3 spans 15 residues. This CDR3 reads CARLIQENSNQPQHF. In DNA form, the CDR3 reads TGTGCCAGATTAATACAGGAAAATAGCAATCAGCCCCAGCATTTT.